One and the same sample provided the 26 T cell receptor beta chains below, sequenced in a study of neurological immune-mediated disorders. TCRdb processed the 5' RACE reads anew with MiXCR; each CDR3 protein has one entry. The table shows tens of thousands of distinct CDR3 sequences, with 3% to 4.5% occurring only once. The sequenced material came from PBMCs. The receptors originated from a woman in her forties or fifties with multiple sclerosis.

This clonotype was seen many times. The CDR3 here is CASNRVGGQPQHF. In nucleotides, the CDR3 is TGTGCCAGTAATCGGGTAGGAGGTCAGCCCCAGCATTTT. The V call is TRBV19, the J call TRBJ1-5; no reliable D call. This CDR3 comprises 13 residues. Looked up from germline, CDR1 is LNHDA and CDR2 is SQIVND (reference sequence). Trimming took off 7 bases at V and 6 bases at J, with 13 bases between the two ends.

On this clonotype: This may be a read error, as it is one base from a much larger clone. The chain links TRBV5-6 to TRBJ1-1; D remains ambiguous. Germline V CDR1 and CDR2: SGHDT, YYEEEE. The CDR3 length is 13 residues. V lost 2 bases, J lost 4 bases, and 9 bases lay in between. CDR3 in DNA: TGTGCCAGCAGCTTCAGCGCGGCCACTGAAGCTTTCTTT. Protein: CASSFSAATEAFF.

This clonotype was counted many times. The V call is TRBV6-5, the J call TRBJ2-1; D is uncertain. This CDR3 comprises 13 residues. Trimming pared 2 bases from V and 8 bases from J, leaving 10 bases between. Germline V gives CDR1 MNHEY, CDR2 SVGAGI. DNA for the CDR3: TGTGCCAGCAGTTACGACGGGTACTATGAGCAGTTCTTC. It specifies CASSYDGYYEQFF.

This clonotype was seen ten or more times. The V call is TRBV5-1, the J call TRBJ2-2; perhaps TRBD1 as D (6 bases). Per the germline V gene, CDR1 is SGHRS and CDR2 is YFSETQ. This CDR3 region has 15 residues. V gave up 4 bases and J gave up 0 bases, with 10 bases separating them. The CDR3 bases are TGCGCCAGCAGCACGGGGACAACGAACACCGGGGAGCTGTTTTTT. It encodes CASSTGTTNTGELFF.

This clonotype was detected ten times or more. V gene TRBV20-1 combines with J gene TRBJ2-4; D could derive from TRBD1 or TRBD2 (6 bases each). Germline V lookup: CDR1 DFQATT, CDR2 SNEGSKA (reference sequence). This CDR3 contains 15 residues. V lost 5 bases to trimming and J lost 10 bases, with 24 bases between them. CDR3 loop: CSAGGLLGGSSIQYF. The CDR3 coding sequence is TGCAGTGCTGGGGGCTTGTTGGGGGGTAGTAGTATTCAGTACTTC.

This clonotype showed up many times. The chain recombines TRBV29-1 with TRBJ2-7, with D unresolved. V gave up 4 bases and J gave up 1 base, with 8 bases separating them. Germline-derived CDR1 and CDR2 are SQVTM and ANQGSEA. This CDR3 has 12 residues. The CDR3 nucleotides are TGCAGCGTTGCCGGTGTATCCTACGAGCAGTACTTC. Amino acids: CSVAGVSYEQYF.

In its sample, this clonotype was seen many times. The chain carries TRBV11-2 and TRBJ2-7; 10 positions match TRBD1. After removal of 5 bases from V and 7 bases from J, the junction contained 5 bases not matched to a gene. CDR1 SGHAT and CDR2 FQNNGV come from the germline V gene. This CDR3 has 13 amino acids. The CDR3 nucleotides read TGTGCCAGCAGCCAGGACAGGGGGGGGGAGCAGTACTTC. Translation: CASSQDRGGEQYF.

Ten or more counts support this clonotype. The chain links TRBV7-2 to TRBJ2-7; D is ambiguous. The CDR3 extends over 13 amino acids. V lost 4 bases to trimming and J lost 7 bases, with 14 bases between them. Germline V gene sequence: CDR1 SGHTA, CDR2 FQGNSA. The CDR3: CASSSRGPGEQYF. The CDR3 bases are TGTGCCAGCAGCTCCCGTGGCCCCGGTGAGCAGTACTTC.

This clonotype has a count of ten or more. This chain connects TRBV12-3 or TRBV12-4 to TRBJ1-5, with D possibly matching TRBD1 (6 bases). The V and J ends lost 5 bases and 0 bases respectively, with 11 bases between them. The CDR3 is made up of 15 amino acids. As DNA, the CDR3 is TGTGCCAGCAGTGTACGGGGGGCTAGCAATCAGCCCCAGCATTTT. It yields the protein CASSVRGASNQPQHF.

This clonotype was seen repeatedly, ten times or more. This chain uses TRBV12-3 or TRBV12-4 with TRBJ1-3, with D uncertain. V was clipped by 11 bases and J by 3 bases, with 11 bases between them. There are 12 residues in the CDR3. CDR3 sequence (DNA): TGTGCCGGTAGTAGCCGTGGAAACACCATATATTTT. Translating gives CAGSSRGNTIYF.

This clonotype was counted many times. CDR3 nucleotides: TGCGCCAGCACCCCTGGGACAGTCTACGAGCAGTACTTC. Protein: CASTPGTVYEQYF. The gene calls are TRBV5-1 and TRBJ2-7; 7 nucleotides agree with TRBD1. CDR1 and CDR2 from the germline V gene are SGHRS and YFSETQ. V shed 6 bases, J shed 3 bases, and the junction held 6 bases outside the gene matches. The CDR3 covers 13 residues.

This clonotype was detected ten times or more. The chain links TRBV12-3 or TRBV12-4 to TRBJ2-7; perhaps TRBD2 as D (6 bases). V lost 0 bases to trimming and J lost 3 bases, with 9 bases between them. This CDR3 has 14 residues. The CDR3 DNA reads TGTGCCAGCAGTTTAGCTTCCGGGGGCTACGAGCAGTACTTC. Its protein is CASSLASGGYEQYF.

This clonotype has a count of ten or more. This sequence joins TRBV5-1 and TRBJ2-3, with D possibly TRBD1 on 5 matching bases. The CDR3 loop spans 16 amino acids. Trimming shortened V by 1 base and J by 4 bases, and 16 bases separated the two germline ends. Germline V lookup: CDR1 SGHRS, CDR2 YFSETQ. The CDR3 reads CASSLYRAGSADTQYF. The CDR3 bases are TGCGCCAGCAGCTTGTATCGGGCAGGGTCGGCAGATACGCAGTATTTT.

This clonotype is medium-sized in the sample. J is TRBJ1-6 and V is TRBV20-1; weak D call: TRBD1 (5 bases). This CDR3 is 16 amino acids long. Germline V CDR1 and CDR2: DFQATT, SNEGSKA (reference sequence). V was clipped by 5 bases and J by 4 bases, with 18 bases between them. For the CDR3, the DNA is TGCAGTGCTGAGAGGGGTGGGGTCCTATATAATTCACCCCTCCACTTT. Its translation is CSAERGGVLYNSPLHF.

Many counts were recorded for this clonotype. The chain couples TRBV20-1 to TRBJ2-3; 16 bases agree with TRBD2. CDR1 is DFQATT and CDR2 is SNEGSKA in the germline V gene (reference sequence). The length of the CDR3 is 18 residues. V was pared by 1 base and J by 5 bases, with 9 bases of the junction left unmatched. DNA for the CDR3: TGCAGTGCTAGAGGACCGGGACTAGCGGGGGGGCTGCGAGATACGCAGTATTTT. As protein: CSARGPGLAGGLRDTQYF.

This clonotype was seen many times. This chain connects TRBV9 to TRBJ2-3; 8 bases line up with TRBD2. Trimming at V came to 7 bases and at J to 3 bases, leaving 10 bases not matched to a gene. The CDR3 sequence is 15 residues long. Per the germline V gene, CDR1 is SGDLS and CDR2 is YYNGEE. In nucleotides, the CDR3 is TGTGCCAGCGGTGAACGGGGGGGTAGGACAGATACGCAGTATTTT. It yields the protein CASGERGGRTDTQYF.

This clonotype was found many times. This sequence joins TRBV29-1 and TRBJ2-7; D is uncertain. Germline CDR1 reads SQVTM; CDR2 reads ANQGSEA. The CDR3 is made up of 16 amino acids. V was trimmed by 4 bases and J by 4 bases, leaving 23 bases between them. CDR3 DNA: TGCAGCGTTGTAACATTGAGACGGGTAGAGATTTACGAGCAGTACTTC. Translating gives CSVVTLRRVEIYEQYF.

The V call is TRBV20-1, the J call TRBJ2-1; no clear D gene. Germline V lookup: CDR1 DFQATT, CDR2 SNEGSKA (reference sequence). The V and J ends lost 8 bases and 8 bases respectively, with 13 bases between them. The CDR3 spans 11 residues. The CDR3 reads CSLSRLDEQFF. CDR3 bases: TGCAGTCTGAGCCGTTTAGATGAGCAGTTCTTC.

This clonotype was picked up many times. This chain joins TRBV7-2 and TRBJ2-7; a weak D match, TRBD2 (7 bases). Germline CDR1 reads SGHTA; CDR2 reads FQGNSA. V lost 7 bases and J 6 bases, leaving 19 bases between the germline ends. The CDR3 consists of 14 residues. In DNA, the CDR3 is TGTGCCAGCAACTCGGGGGGCCTTCGGGTCGAGCAGTACTTC. This gives the protein CASNSGGLRVEQYF.

This clonotype was observed many times. CDR3 DNA sequence: TGTGCCAGCAGCTCCCCGGACAGGGGGCAGTATTTT. This translates into CASSSPDRGQYF. The rearrangement links TRBV7-2 to TRBJ2-3; 9 nucleotides align to TRBD1. Germline assignment: CDR1 SGHTA and CDR2 FQGNSA. V lost 4 bases and J lost 11; bases outside the gene matches: 4. This CDR3 spans 12 amino acids.

This clonotype was picked up a small number of times. CDR3 amino acids: CASTEVRTGGSTDTQYF. As DNA, the CDR3 is TGCGCCAGCACCGAAGTGAGGACAGGGGGTAGCACAGATACGCAGTATTTT. The rearrangement uses TRBV10-2 and TRBJ2-3; the match to TRBD1 covers 10 bases. Germline assignment: CDR1 WSHSY and CDR2 SAAADI. This CDR3 has 17 amino acids. Trimming cost V 7 bases and J 0 bases; bases outside gene matches: 10.

This clonotype was picked up many times. The chain is built from TRBV5-5 and TRBJ1-1; 10 nucleotides agree with TRBD1. J was trimmed by 5 bases and V by 0 bases; bases with no gene match: 7. In germline, CDR1 is SGHKS, CDR2 YYEKEE (reference sequence). There are 16 residues in the CDR3. The CDR3 protein is CASSLGRGQGGTEAFF. The CDR3 DNA is TGTGCCAGCAGCTTGGGGCGTGGACAGGGGGGGACTGAAGCTTTCTTT.

This clonotype was counted at least ten times. V usage is TRBV15 and J usage is TRBJ2-1; 10 positions agree with TRBD1. The trim removed 0 bases at V and 5 bases at J, leaving 1 base unmatched. The germline V gene encodes CDR1 LNHNV and CDR2 YYDKDF (reference sequence). The CDR3 consists of 15 residues. The CDR3 loop reads CATSREGQGDNEQFF. The CDR3 DNA reads as TGTGCCACCAGCAGAGAAGGACAGGGGGACAATGAGCAGTTCTTC.

This clonotype was recorded at least ten times. The chain has TRBV7-9 and TRBJ2-3; 9 nucleotides agree with TRBD2. Germline CDR1 and CDR2: SEHNR and FQNEAQ (reference sequence). The CDR3 totals 14 residues. With 4 bases clipped from V and 4 bases from J, the junction kept 3 bases outside the gene matches. The CDR3 nucleotides are TGTGCCAGCAGCTCGCGGGGGGGCTCAGATACGCAGTATTTT. Translating gives CASSSRGGSDTQYF.

Many counts were recorded for this clonotype. This chain uses TRBV7-2 with TRBJ1-2; 7 bases match TRBD1. In germline, CDR1 is SGHTA, CDR2 FQGNSA. V shed 0 bases and J 9 bases; nucleotides not matched to a gene: 7. The CDR3 runs to 14 residues. CDR3 sequence: CASSLARGGRSYTF. The CDR3, as DNA: TGTGCCAGCAGCTTAGCGCGAGGGGGCCGGAGCTACACCTTC.

This clonotype was observed at least ten times. J is TRBJ2-3 and V is TRBV20-1; 8 bases map to TRBD2. CDR3 length equals 16 residues. The V gene end was trimmed by 0 bases and the J gene end by 4 bases; junction bases not matched to a gene: 9. The germline V gene encodes CDR1 DFQATT and CDR2 SNEGSKA (reference sequence). The CDR3 is CSARDPGLAGADTQYF. CDR3 DNA sequence: TGCAGTGCTAGAGATCCTGGACTAGCAGGCGCAGATACGCAGTATTTT.